This entry features one TCR beta chain sequence. The sample comes from a study of CD8 T cells in Susac syndrome. Blood CD8+ and CD4+ T cells underwent high-throughput TCR beta sequencing. RNA was extracted with the RNeasy kit, and a quantity of about 0.45 to 1 ug was reverse transcribed using random hexamers. With immunoSEQ multiplex PCR, TCR beta CDR3 was amplified across 54 Vbeta and 13 Jbeta. TCRdb independently ran MiXCR on the immunoSEQ multiplex PCR reads; one entry per CDR3 protein. The repertoire has some 190,000 distinct CDR3 sequences, 90% to 97% of them found once; the top ten carry around 0.093%. The CDR3 sequence is 13 residues long. V was trimmed by 4 bases and J by 3 bases, leaving 7 bases between them. Looked up from germline, CDR1 is SNHLY and CDR2 is FYNNEI.

This sequence was found in a human donor with multiple sclerosis. The sequencing sample was made of CD4+ T cells from PBMCs. V and J are TRBV2 and TRBJ2-1; D not certain. The CDR3 sequence: CASSGLVYNEQFF. For the CDR3, the DNA is TGTGCCAGCAGTGGTCTTGTCTACAATGAGCAGTTCTTC.